This T cell receptor beta chain was sequenced in a study of T cells expressing NK-cell markers. About the research overall: Sorted CD3+CD56-NKG2C+, CD3+CD56+NKG2C+ and CD3+CD56+NKG2C- T cells supplied the TCR beta repertoires. Overall study findings and caveats: Clones of NKG2C+ T cells that had expanded were of unclear HCMV specificity. For about six donors, the dominant NKG2C+ clonotypes made up about 1.0-8% of their CD8+ T cells. In a handful of donors, dominant clonotypes made up 28.3-60.1% of CD3+CD56-NKG2C+ cells.

TCRdb re-called the 5' RACE reads, yielding one record per CDR3 amino acid sequence without DNA. The sample shows over 100,000 distinct CDR3 sequences, and 18% sits with its ten largest clones. Concerning this clonotype: Antigen: not known.

Germline loops: CDR1 MNHEY, CDR2 SMNVEV (reference sequence). This CDR3 contains 14 residues. This chain links TRBV27 with TRBJ1-6; as DNA is missing, the TRBD1 call by TCRdb cannot be tested. The source material was blood T cells: a sorted CD56 or NKG2C T cell subset, CD4+ or CD8+ T cells, or bulk PBMC T cells (not recorded which). The sequence came from a woman aged 18-69 years in good health. This chain's CDR3 is CASSFGGNNSPLHF.